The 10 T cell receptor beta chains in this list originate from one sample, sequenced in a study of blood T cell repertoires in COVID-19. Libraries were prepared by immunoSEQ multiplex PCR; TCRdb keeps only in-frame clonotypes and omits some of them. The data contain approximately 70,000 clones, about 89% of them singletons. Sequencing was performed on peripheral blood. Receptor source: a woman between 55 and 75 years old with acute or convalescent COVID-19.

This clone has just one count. The CDR3 DNA sequence: TGTGCCTGGAGACTAGCGGGGTCGGATGAGCAGTTCTTC. Translation: CAWRLAGSDEQFF. The chain recombines TRBV30 with TRBJ2-1; 10 bases map to TRBD2. The CDR3 is 13 amino acids. The trim removed 3 bases at V and 8 bases at J, leaving 4 bases unmatched. Per germline, CDR1 GTSNPN and CDR2 SVGIG (reference sequence).

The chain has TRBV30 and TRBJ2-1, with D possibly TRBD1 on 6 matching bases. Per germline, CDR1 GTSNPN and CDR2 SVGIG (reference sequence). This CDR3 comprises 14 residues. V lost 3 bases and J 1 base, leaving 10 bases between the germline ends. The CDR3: CAWSEGESYNEQFF. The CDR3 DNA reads TGTGCCTGGAGCGAGGGGGAGTCCTACAATGAGCAGTTCTTC.

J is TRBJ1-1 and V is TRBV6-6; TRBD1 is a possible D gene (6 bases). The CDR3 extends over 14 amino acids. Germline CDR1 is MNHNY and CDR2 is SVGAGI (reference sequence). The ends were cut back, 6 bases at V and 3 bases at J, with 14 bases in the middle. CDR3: CASRPTGIDTEAFF. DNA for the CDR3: TGTGCCAGCAGACCGACAGGAATCGACACTGAAGCTTTCTTT.

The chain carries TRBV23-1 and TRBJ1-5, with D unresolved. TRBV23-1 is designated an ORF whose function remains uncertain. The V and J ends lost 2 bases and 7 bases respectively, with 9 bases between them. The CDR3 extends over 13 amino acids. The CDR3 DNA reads TGCGCCAGCAGTCAAGGATGCAGGCAGCCCCAGCATTTT. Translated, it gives CASSQGCRQPQHF.

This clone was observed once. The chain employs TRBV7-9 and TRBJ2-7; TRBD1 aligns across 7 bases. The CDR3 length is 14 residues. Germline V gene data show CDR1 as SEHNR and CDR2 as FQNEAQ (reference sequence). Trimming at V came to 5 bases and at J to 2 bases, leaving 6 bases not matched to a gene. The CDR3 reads CASSPQDRPYEQYF. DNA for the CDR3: TGTGCCAGCAGCCCCCAGGACAGGCCCTACGAGCAGTACTTC. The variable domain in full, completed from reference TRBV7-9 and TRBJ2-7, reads DTGVSQNPRHKITKRGQNVTFRCDPISEHNRLYWYRQTLGQGPEFLTYFQNEAQLEKSRLLSDRFSAERPKGSFSTLEIQRTEQGDSAMYLCASSPQDRPYEQYFGPGTRLTVT.

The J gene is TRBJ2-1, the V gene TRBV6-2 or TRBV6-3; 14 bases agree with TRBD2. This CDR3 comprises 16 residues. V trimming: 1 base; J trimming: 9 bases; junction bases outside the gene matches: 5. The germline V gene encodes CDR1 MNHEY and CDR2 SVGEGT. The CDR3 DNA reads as TGTGCCAGCAGTTACTTGACTAGCGGGGGGGCGGGTGAGCAGTTCTTC. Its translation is CASSYLTSGGAGEQFF.

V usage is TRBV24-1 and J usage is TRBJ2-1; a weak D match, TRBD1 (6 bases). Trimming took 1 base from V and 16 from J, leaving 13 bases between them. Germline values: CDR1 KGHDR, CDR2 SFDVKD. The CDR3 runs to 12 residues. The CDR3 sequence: CATSDFGRGYFF. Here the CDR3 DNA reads TGTGCCACCAGTGATTTTGGCAGGGGATATTTCTTC.

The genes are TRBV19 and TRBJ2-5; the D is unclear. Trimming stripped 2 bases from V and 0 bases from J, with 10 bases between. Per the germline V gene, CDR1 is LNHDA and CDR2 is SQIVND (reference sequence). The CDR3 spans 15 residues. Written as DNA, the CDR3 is TGTGCCAGTAGTATAACTCCTTGGTACCAAGAGACCCAGTACTTC. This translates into CASSITPWYQETQYF.

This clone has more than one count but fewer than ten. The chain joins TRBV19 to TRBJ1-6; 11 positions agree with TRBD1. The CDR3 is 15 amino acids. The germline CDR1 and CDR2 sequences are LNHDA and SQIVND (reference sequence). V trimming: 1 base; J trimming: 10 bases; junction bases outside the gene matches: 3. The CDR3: CASSIGTGGESPLHF. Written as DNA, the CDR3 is TGTGCCAGTAGTATAGGGACAGGGGGCGAGTCACCCCTCCACTTT.

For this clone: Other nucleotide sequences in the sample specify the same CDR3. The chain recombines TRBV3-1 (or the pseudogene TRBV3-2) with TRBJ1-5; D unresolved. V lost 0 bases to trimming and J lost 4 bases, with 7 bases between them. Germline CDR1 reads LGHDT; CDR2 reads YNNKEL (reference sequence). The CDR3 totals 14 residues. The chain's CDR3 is CASSQDHSNQPQHF. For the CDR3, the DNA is TGTGCCAGCAGCCAAGACCACAGTAATCAGCCCCAGCATTTT.